This entry concerns a single T cell receptor beta chain. The antigen remains undetermined. This specimen belongs to a study of cytomegalovirus exposure and HLA in healthy donors. Whole-study findings and limits: When analyzed later, the rates of TCR association showed variation by HLA locus, with DRB1 the most and HLA-C the fewest. Exclusion applied to some V segments, including TRBV6-2 and TRBV6-3, as they were indistinguishable.

The CDR3 totals 13 residues. Germline CDR1 SGHNT, CDR2 YYREEE (reference sequence). V lost 4 bases to trimming and J lost 10 bases; unmatched junction nucleotides: 5. The PCR made use of 60 Vbeta and 13 Jbeta primers. Clones were sequenced by immunoSEQ multiplex PCR, and TCRdb holds only the in-frame ones, with some missing. Of about 180,000 clones listed, 82% are singletons. The chain carries TRBV5-4 and TRBJ2-5, with 12 bases matching TRBD1. The receptor comes from a woman in her 50s in good health and CMV-seronegative. Sequenced sample: PBMCs. In DNA, the CDR3 is TGTGCCAGCAGCCGGGACAGGGGGCTTGACCAGTACTTC. It translates to CASSRDRGLDQYF.